The sequence of this T cell receptor (beta chain) was determined in a study of CD8 T cells in Susac syndrome. Turning to the study itself: At blood draw, Susac syndrome patients were therapy-naive, on corticosteroids, or on intravenous immunoglobulin alone.

RNA, at about 0.45 to 1 ug, was reverse transcribed with random hexamers. By means of immunoSEQ multiplex PCR, TCR beta CDR3 spanning 54 Vbeta and 13 Jbeta underwent amplification. MiXCR, applied by TCRdb to the immunoSEQ multiplex PCR reads, yields one record per CDR3 protein. The table shows over 150,000 distinct CDR3 sequences, with about 96% occurring only once. From blood CD8+ and CD4+ T cells, TCR beta sequences were generated. TEMRA cells were FACS-enriched and CD8+ and CD4+ T cells negatively isolated. The CDR3 has 13 residues. In germline, CDR1 is MNHEY, CDR2 SMNVEV (reference sequence). Trimming cost V 6 bases and J 10 bases, with 16 bases left between them.

Material: CD4+ T cells from PBMCs. This sequence originates from a human donor with Susac syndrome. The V and J genes are TRBV27 and TRBJ2-1; D is perhaps TRBD2 (6 bases). CDR3 nucleotide sequence: TGTGCCAGCAGACATAGAGCGGGTGTAGAGCAGTTCTTC. As protein: CASRHRAGVEQFF.